Listed below are T cell receptor beta chains from one sample, sequenced in a study of T cells after yellow fever vaccination. TCRdb ran MiXCR on the 5' RACE reads and lists one entry per CDR3 protein. The sample lists about 200,000 distinct CDR3 sequences, approximately 3% occurring once. The sample consisted of CD4+ T cells sorted from PBMCs, taken 10 days after the yellow fever booster vaccination. The receptors stem from a man in his late teens or twenties who received the YFV17D yellow fever vaccine. Both conserved end residues are part of each CDR3. D genes are given only for firm matches. Clone size is not always given. Where it is, it says once, few, many or a class for expanded clones.

clone size: few; CDR3 length: 12; V gene: TRBV7-2; D gene: -; J gene: TRBJ1-2; CDR3 DNA: TGTGCCAGCAGCCCATACGGGGTCGGCTACACCTTC; CDR3 protein: CASSPYGVGYTF
clone size: many; CDR3 length: 12; V gene: TRBV5-4; D gene: -; J gene: TRBJ1-1; CDR3 DNA: TGTGCCAGCAGCTTGGGCGACACTGAAGCTTTCTTT; CDR3 protein: CASSLGDTEAFF
clone size: -; CDR3 length: 15; V gene: TRBV12-3/TRBV12-4; D gene: TRBD1; J gene: TRBJ1-1; CDR3 DNA: TGTGCCAGCACCCCACTGACAGGGGGCATGGGTGAAGCTTTCTTT; CDR3 protein: CASTPLTGGMGEAFF
clone size: few; CDR3 length: 14; V gene: TRBV27; D gene: TRBD1; J gene: TRBJ2-5; CDR3 DNA: TGTGCCAGCAGTTCTCACAGGGGTGGAGAGACCCAGTACTTC; CDR3 protein: CASSSHRGGETQYF
clone size: many; CDR3 length: 14; V gene: TRBV4-3; D gene: -; J gene: TRBJ1-1; CDR3 DNA: TGCGCCAGCAGCCAAACAATCGGGGACACTGAAGCTTTCTTT; CDR3 protein: CASSQTIGDTEAFF
clone size: -; CDR3 length: 14; V gene: TRBV20-1; D gene: -; J gene: TRBJ2-3; CDR3 DNA: TGCAGTGCTAGAGAAGGGACTGGGGTAGATACGCAGTATTTT; CDR3 protein: CSAREGTGVDTQYF
clone size: many; CDR3 length: 15; V gene: TRBV3-1; D gene: -; J gene: TRBJ2-4; CDR3 DNA: TGTGCCAGCAGCCAAGATCTCTCCTGGGGAAACATTCAGTACTTC; CDR3 protein: CASSQDLSWGNIQYF
clone size: -; CDR3 length: 13; V gene: TRBV9; D gene: TRBD1; J gene: TRBJ1-1; CDR3 DNA: TGTGCCAGCAGCGCCCCAGGGGGCACTGAAGCTTTCTTT; CDR3 protein: CASSAPGGTEAFF
clone size: many; CDR3 length: 13; V gene: TRBV11-3; D gene: -; J gene: TRBJ2-7; CDR3 DNA: TGTGCCAGCAGCCCGGGACACTCCTACGAGCAGTACTTC; CDR3 protein: CASSPGHSYEQYF
clone size: -; CDR3 length: 16; V gene: TRBV19; D gene: -; J gene: TRBJ2-2; CDR3 DNA: TGTGCCAGTAGTATTTGGCGGACAGACAACACCGGGGAGCTGTTTTTT; CDR3 protein: CASSIWRTDNTGELFF
clone size: many; CDR3 length: 14; V gene: TRBV7-2; D gene: -; J gene: TRBJ2-5; CDR3 DNA: TGTGCCAGCAGCTTAAATCTAGCGTGGGAGACCCAGTACTTC; CDR3 protein: CASSLNLAWETQYF
clone size: many; CDR3 length: 15; V gene: TRBV6-5; D gene: -; J gene: TRBJ1-6; CDR3 DNA: TGTGCCAGCAGTTCTGAGGGCAGCGATGGGTCACCCCTCCACTTT; CDR3 protein: CASSSEGSDGSPLHF
clone size: many; CDR3 length: 15; V gene: TRBV7-3; D gene: -; J gene: TRBJ2-1; CDR3 DNA: TGTGCCAGCAGCTTAGGCCCCGGCTCCTACAATGAGCAGTTCTTC; CDR3 protein: CASSLGPGSYNEQFF
clone size: many; CDR3 length: 13; V gene: TRBV4-2; D gene: -; J gene: TRBJ2-2; CDR3 DNA: TGTGCCAGCAGCCAAGTTGCCACCGGGGAGCTGTTTTTT; CDR3 protein: CASSQVATGELFF
clone size: few; CDR3 length: 13; V gene: TRBV7-2; D gene: -; J gene: TRBJ1-2; CDR3 DNA: TGTGCCAGCAGCTTGTGGGATGTGAGGGGCTACACCTTC; CDR3 protein: CASSLWDVRGYTF
clone size: few; CDR3 length: 18; V gene: TRBV5-1; D gene: -; J gene: TRBJ1-3; CDR3 DNA: TGCGCCAGCAGCCCTACCGCGGGACACAGGAGCTCTGGAAACACCATATATTTT; CDR3 protein: CASSPTAGHRSSGNTIYF
clone size: few; CDR3 length: 15; V gene: TRBV12-3/TRBV12-4; D gene: -; J gene: TRBJ2-3; CDR3 DNA: TGTGCCAGCAGTCACCAGGCAAGACGTTGGGATACGCAGTATTTT; CDR3 protein: CASSHQARRWDTQYF
clone size: -; CDR3 length: 15; V gene: TRBV6-2/TRBV6-3; D gene: TRBD2; J gene: TRBJ2-1; CDR3 DNA: TGTGCCAGCAGTTCGTTGACTAGCGGGGGGAATGAGCAGTTCTTC; CDR3 protein: CASSSLTSGGNEQFF
clone size: many; CDR3 length: 14; V gene: TRBV7-9; D gene: -; J gene: TRBJ2-2; CDR3 DNA: TGTGCCAGCCTGGACATTTCAAACACCGGGGAGCTGTTTTTT; CDR3 protein: CASLDISNTGELFF
clone size: many; CDR3 length: 14; V gene: TRBV7-8; D gene: -; J gene: TRBJ2-5; CDR3 DNA: TGTGCCAGCAGGTACAACAGAGCCCAAGAGACCCAGTACTTC; CDR3 protein: CASRYNRAQETQYF
clone size: -; CDR3 length: 15; V gene: TRBV20-1; D gene: TRBD2; J gene: TRBJ2-3; CDR3 DNA: TGCAGTGCGAATGAGGCGGGGGGGCCTCAAGATACGCAGTATTTT; CDR3 protein: CSANEAGGPQDTQYF
clone size: -; CDR3 length: 14; V gene: TRBV14; D gene: TRBD2; J gene: TRBJ2-3; CDR3 DNA: TGTGCCAGCAGCTCGGGACTAGCTCGGGATACGCAGTATTTT; CDR3 protein: CASSSGLARDTQYF
clone size: many; CDR3 length: 17; V gene: TRBV5-1; D gene: TRBD2; J gene: TRBJ2-6; CDR3 DNA: TGCGCCAGCAGCTTTCTAGCGGGGTTTACTGGGGCCAACGTCCTGACTTTC; CDR3 protein: CASSFLAGFTGANVLTF
clone size: many; CDR3 length: 16; V gene: TRBV6-5; D gene: TRBD2; J gene: TRBJ2-5; CDR3 DNA: TGTGCCAGCAGTGAAACGCGGGGGGATATTTGGGAGACCCAGTACTTC; CDR3 protein: CASSETRGDIWETQYF
clone size: many; CDR3 length: 17; V gene: TRBV5-1; D gene: TRBD1; J gene: TRBJ2-1; CDR3 DNA: TGCGCCAGCAGCACCTGGGACAGGGGGGATAACGACAATGAGCAGTTCTTC; CDR3 protein: CASSTWDRGDNDNEQFF
clone size: few; CDR3 length: 15; V gene: TRBV21-1; D gene: -; J gene: TRBJ2-2; CDR3 DNA: TGTGCCAGCAGCAAAGCGCTTTGGGACACCGGGGAGCTGTTTTTT; CDR3 protein: CASSKALWDTGELFF
clone size: few; CDR3 length: 15; V gene: TRBV20-1; D gene: -; J gene: TRBJ2-6; CDR3 DNA: TGCAGTGCTAGAATGGACTTCTCTGGGGCCAACGTCCTGACTTTC; CDR3 protein: CSARMDFSGANVLTF
clone size: -; CDR3 length: 15; V gene: TRBV10-3; D gene: TRBD2; J gene: TRBJ2-3; CDR3 DNA: TGTGCCATCAGCGGGGGACTAGCGGGGGGAGGCACGCAGTATTTT; CDR3 protein: CAISGGLAGGGTQYF
clone size: few; CDR3 length: 12; V gene: TRBV27; D gene: -; J gene: TRBJ2-3; CDR3 DNA: TGTGCCAGCACTACTCGTTCGGATACGCAGTATTTT; CDR3 protein: CASTTRSDTQYF
clone size: many; CDR3 length: 16; V gene: TRBV6-5; D gene: TRBD2; J gene: TRBJ2-2; CDR3 DNA: TGTGCCAGCAGTTACGAAGCGGGGGGGAACACCGGGGAGCTGTTTTTT; CDR3 protein: CASSYEAGGNTGELFF
clone size: -; CDR3 length: 15; V gene: TRBV28; D gene: -; J gene: TRBJ1-1; CDR3 DNA: TGTGCCAGCAGTTTACCAACCGGGACTTTAATTGAAGCTTTCTTT; CDR3 protein: CASSLPTGTLIEAFF
clone size: many; CDR3 length: 15; V gene: TRBV7-3; D gene: -; J gene: TRBJ2-1; CDR3 DNA: TGTGCCAGCAGCCCCTATGTGGGGGGCGGGAATGAGCAGTTCTTC; CDR3 protein: CASSPYVGGGNEQFF
clone size: many; CDR3 length: 14; V gene: TRBV5-1; D gene: -; J gene: TRBJ1-1; CDR3 DNA: TGCGCCAGCAGCAAGGACGCCCGCAGTTACTTGGCTTTCTTT; CDR3 protein: CASSKDARSYLAFF
clone size: -; CDR3 length: 14; V gene: TRBV6-6; D gene: TRBD1; J gene: TRBJ1-1; CDR3 DNA: TGTGCCAGCAGCCTAACAGGGGATGACACTGAAGCTTTCTTT; CDR3 protein: CASSLTGDDTEAFF
clone size: few; CDR3 length: 17; V gene: TRBV5-1; D gene: TRBD1; J gene: TRBJ2-2; CDR3 DNA: TGCGCCAGCAGTCCACTCCCGGGACAGGGCAACACCGGGGAGCTGTTTTTT; CDR3 protein: CASSPLPGQGNTGELFF
clone size: many; CDR3 length: 16; V gene: TRBV5-1; D gene: -; J gene: TRBJ2-1; CDR3 DNA: TGCGCCAGCAGCTCCCAAACAGGGTACTCGGACAATGAGCAGTTCTTC; CDR3 protein: CASSSQTGYSDNEQFF
clone size: few; CDR3 length: 17; V gene: TRBV6-2/TRBV6-3; D gene: -; J gene: TRBJ1-1; CDR3 DNA: TGTGCCAGCAGTTACCGACTTGGGAGTCTAAGTGGCACTGAAGCTTTCTTT; CDR3 protein: CASSYRLGSLSGTEAFF
clone size: many; CDR3 length: 16; V gene: TRBV4-3; D gene: TRBD1; J gene: TRBJ2-1; CDR3 DNA: TGCGCCAGCAGCCAAACTCCGGGACAGGGGGCCGATGAGCAGTTCTTC; CDR3 protein: CASSQTPGQGADEQFF
clone size: many; CDR3 length: 13; V gene: TRBV24-1; D gene: -; J gene: TRBJ1-2; CDR3 DNA: TGTGCCACCAGTGATTACCCCAAGGGTGGCTACACCTTC; CDR3 protein: CATSDYPKGGYTF
clone size: many; CDR3 length: 13; V gene: TRBV5-1; D gene: -; J gene: TRBJ1-5; CDR3 DNA: TGCGCCAGCAGCTTACAGCCCCAACAGCCCCAGCATTTT; CDR3 protein: CASSLQPQQPQHF
clone size: many; CDR3 length: 14; V gene: TRBV7-8; D gene: TRBD1; J gene: TRBJ1-1; CDR3 DNA: TGTGCCAGCAGCTCTAACCTAGGACAGGGGAAAGCTTTCTTT; CDR3 protein: CASSSNLGQGKAFF
clone size: few; CDR3 length: 15; V gene: TRBV21-1; D gene: -; J gene: TRBJ1-1; CDR3 DNA: TGTGCCAGCAGCAAAGCCGCCCGGCACGTCCTTGAAGCTTTCTTT; CDR3 protein: CASSKAARHVLEAFF
clone size: few; CDR3 length: 16; V gene: TRBV20-1; D gene: TRBD2; J gene: TRBJ2-5; CDR3 DNA: TGCAGTGCTAGATTTTCGTCGGGCGGGAGGAAAGAGACCCAGTACTTC; CDR3 protein: CSARFSSGGRKETQYF
clone size: many; CDR3 length: 15; V gene: TRBV7-2; D gene: TRBD2; J gene: TRBJ2-2; CDR3 DNA: TGTGCCAGCAGCTGGACTAGCGGGAGTACCGGGGAGCTGTTTTTT; CDR3 protein: CASSWTSGSTGELFF
clone size: few; CDR3 length: 13; V gene: TRBV7-2; D gene: TRBD1; J gene: TRBJ1-1; CDR3 DNA: TGTGCCAGCAGCGGGACAGCCGCGGAGGCGGCTTTCTTT; CDR3 protein: CASSGTAAEAAFF
clone size: -; CDR3 length: 15; V gene: TRBV27; D gene: TRBD2; J gene: TRBJ2-1; CDR3 DNA: TGTGCCAGCAGGCCACTAGCGGGGGGTTTAGGTGAGCAGTTCTTC; CDR3 protein: CASRPLAGGLGEQFF
clone size: -; CDR3 length: 15; V gene: TRBV5-4; D gene: -; J gene: TRBJ2-7; CDR3 DNA: TGTGCCAGCAGCTTGGGGTCCGGGGGCATGTACGAGCAGTACTTC; CDR3 protein: CASSLGSGGMYEQYF
clone size: few; CDR3 length: 15; V gene: TRBV6-2/TRBV6-3; D gene: -; J gene: TRBJ1-6; CDR3 DNA: TGTGCCAGCAGTCGTCGATCCGATGGGGATTCACCCCTCCACTTT; CDR3 protein: CASSRRSDGDSPLHF
clone size: -; CDR3 length: 14; V gene: TRBV7-2; D gene: -; J gene: TRBJ1-6; CDR3 DNA: TGTGCCAGCAGCCTCAAACCCTTTAATTCACCCCTCCACTTT; CDR3 protein: CASSLKPFNSPLHF
clone size: many; CDR3 length: 14; V gene: TRBV7-3; D gene: -; J gene: TRBJ2-5; CDR3 DNA: TGTGCCAGCAGCTTAAGAGGGGTGAAAGAGACCCAGTACTTC; CDR3 protein: CASSLRGVKETQYF
clone size: many; CDR3 length: 13; V gene: TRBV2; D gene: -; J gene: TRBJ2-1; CDR3 DNA: TGTGCCGGCAAACAGGGTGGGCTCAATGAGCAGTTCTTC; CDR3 protein: CAGKQGGLNEQFF
clone size: -; CDR3 length: 14; V gene: TRBV6-5; D gene: TRBD1; J gene: TRBJ1-5; CDR3 DNA: TGTGCCAGCAGTCGGACAGGGAGGGATCAGCCCCAGCATTTT; CDR3 protein: CASSRTGRDQPQHF
clone size: -; CDR3 length: 15; V gene: TRBV5-1; D gene: TRBD1; J gene: TRBJ2-5; CDR3 DNA: TGCGCCAGCAGCACCGGGACAGGCCTACAAGAGACCCAGTACTTC; CDR3 protein: CASSTGTGLQETQYF
clone size: -; CDR3 length: 17; V gene: TRBV7-2; D gene: TRBD2; J gene: TRBJ2-2; CDR3 DNA: TGTGCCAGCAGCCCCCCTAGCGGGGGAACCTACACCGGGGAGCTGTTTTTT; CDR3 protein: CASSPPSGGTYTGELFF